This TCR beta chain was found in a study of tumor-infiltrating lymphocytes in primary liver carcinoma. It was unsorted whole blood that yielded blood RNA, and germline DNA was also extracted. Constant-region priming of 500 ng total RNA yielded TCR beta cDNA. A slightly modified ARM-PCR protocol with three nested multiplex PCR rounds produced these TCR beta libraries. TRBV1-TRBV30 forward primers paired with a C-beta reverse primer drove the first two PCR rounds, ten to eleven cycles each. MiXCR, applied by TCRdb to the multiplex PCR reads, yields one record per CDR3 protein. The data show fewer than 350,000 distinct CDR3 sequences, more than 55% seen once. This CDR3 is built from 15 residues. V was cut by 2 bases and J by 4 bases, with 15 bases left in between. Germline assignment: CDR1 SGHRS and CDR2 YFSETQ.

The material sequenced was peripheral blood. This sequence originates from a man aged 40-55 years with primary liver carcinoma and hepatitis B virus infection. The chain has TRBV5-1 and TRBJ1-1; a possible D gene is TRBD1 (6 bases). CDR3 sequence (DNA): TGCGCCAGCAGCTTCGGGGGGGGCGCGGGCACTGAAGCTTTCTTT. This encodes CASSFGGGAGTEAFF. The variable domain in full, with the rest retrieved from reference TRBV5-1 and TRBJ1-1, is KAGVTQTPRYLIKTRGQQVTLSCSPISGHRSVSWYQQTPGQGLQFLFEYFSETQRNKGNFPGRFSGRQFSNSRSEMNVSTLELGDSALYLCASSFGGGAGTEAFFGQGTRLTVV.